The 25 T cell receptor beta chains given below trace back to one sample, sequenced in a study of regulatory T cells in long-lasting Graves disease (dated by TCRdb to the early 2020s). The time point label, read with the paper, signifies: newly diagnosed GD, antithyroid drugs for less than 3 months. For both TCR sequencing and RNA sequencing, RNA was extracted from PBMCs using TRIzol. The library was made by multiplex PCR. For sequencing, an Illumina HiSeq 4000 was employed. TCR beta libraries were built with iRepertoire HTBI primers and Arm-PCR amplification of CDR3 regions. TCRdb applied fastp at Q25 and MiXCR to the public reads, then kept only in-frame beta chains. Each entry is one CDR3 protein sequence, shown with its most common DNA and genes. Counted in this sample were around 320,000 distinct CDR3 sequences; about a sixth of them appeared once. The ten largest clones add up to about 32% of the sample.

This same sample was also part of a study on T cells in Graves' hyperthyroidism and ophthalmopathy.

This sample comprised peripheral blood mononuclear cells (PBMCs), obtained at new diagnosis, from a patient treated with antithyroid drugs. These receptors were collected from a man aged 40-55 years with Graves disease. Donor details come from another sample of the same person, matched by shared clones.

This chain links TRBV19 with TRBJ2-3; 12 nucleotides match TRBD2. With V trimmed by 6 bases and J by 4 bases, 5 bases remained unmatched. Germline lookup yields CDR1 LNHDA and CDR2 SQIVND (reference sequence). There are 15 residues in the CDR3. The CDR3 sequence: CASSLAGGPSDTQYF. As DNA, the CDR3 is TGTGCCAGTAGCCTAGCGGGGGGGCCTTCAGATACGCAGTATTTT.

This sequence joins TRBV7-2 and TRBJ2-1; TRBD2 is a possible D gene (5 bases). The V end was cut by 9 bases, the J end by 0 bases, with 15 bases between. The CDR3 is made up of 15 amino acids. Per germline, CDR1 SGHTA and CDR2 FQGNSA. The CDR3 DNA reads TGTGCCAGTGGACTTGCAACCAGCTCCTACAATGAGCAGTTCTTC. Its translation is CASGLATSSYNEQFF.

The chain carries TRBV7-9 and TRBJ1-5; no clear D. The CDR3 sequence is 15 residues long. V was pared by 5 bases and J by 5 bases, with 16 bases between. In germline, CDR1 is SEHNR, CDR2 FQNEAQ (reference sequence). Written as DNA, the CDR3 is TGTGCCAGCAGCCCAGCCGGTGGGGATCATCAGCCCCAGCATTTT. It is translated as CASSPAGGDHQPQHF. Complete variable domain (other parts from reference TRBV7-9 and TRBJ1-5): DTGVSQNPRHKITKRGQNVTFRCDPISEHNRLYWYRQTLGQGPEFLTYFQNEAQLEKSRLLSDRFSAERPKGSFSTLEIQRTEQGDSAMYLCASSPAGGDHQPQHFGDGTRLSIL.

The gene calls are TRBV10-3 and TRBJ1-3; 8 bases fit TRBD1. Germline-derived CDR1 and CDR2 are ENHRY and SYGVKD. CDR3 length: 13 amino acids. Germline trimming cut 6 bases from V and 2 bases from J; bases unmatched to any gene: 0. In DNA form, the CDR3 reads TGTGCCATCAGGGACAGGGCTGGAAACACCATATATTTT. Amino acid sequence: CAIRDRAGNTIYF.

This clonotype was recorded a few times. The chain has TRBV6-1 and TRBJ1-2, with TRBD1 identical over 7 bases. The CDR3 length is 14 residues. V dropped 2 bases and J dropped 4; count of bases not matched to a gene: 4. Germline CDR1 is MNHNS and CDR2 is SASEGT. CDR3 nucleotide sequence: TGTGCCAGCAGTGAATTTGCAGGGGGCTATGGCTACACCTTC. It codes for CASSEFAGGYGYTF.

This clonotype was seen repeatedly, ten times or more. The V call is TRBV5-1, the J call TRBJ2-1; no clear D gene. The germline gives CDR1 SGHRS, CDR2 YFSETQ. The CDR3 is 13 amino acids. With 2 bases removed from V and 7 bases from J, the gap between germline ends came to 10 bases. The CDR3: CASSFDDRNEQFF. The CDR3 DNA reads TGCGCCAGCAGCTTTGATGATCGGAATGAGCAGTTCTTC.

This clonotype was picked up many times. The gene calls are TRBV10-3 and TRBJ2-5; D uncertain. Germline CDR1 ENHRY, CDR2 SYGVKD. The V gene lost 6 bases and the J gene lost 3 bases, with 8 bases spanning the gap. This CDR3 region has 12 residues. CDR3 in amino acids: CAIRGNEETQYF. The CDR3 DNA reads as TGTGCCATCAGGGGGAACGAAGAGACCCAGTACTTC.

To note about this clonotype: This sequence may be a read error, since a much larger clone differs from it by one base. The chain joins TRBV11-1 to TRBJ2-3; 8 positions match TRBD2. The CDR3 covers 15 residues. Germline V gene lookup returns CDR1 SGHAT and CDR2 FQDESV (reference sequence). CDR3 DNA: TGTACCAGCAGCTTGAAGCGGGGGAGCACAGATACGCAGTATTTT. Amino acid sequence: CTSSLKRGSTDTQYF.

This clonotype came up many times. The chain uses TRBV18 and TRBJ2-2; D not certain. Germline V gene lookup returns CDR1 KGHSH and CDR2 LQKENI. With 0 bases removed from V and 6 bases from J, the gap between germline ends came to 20 bases. This CDR3 contains 18 residues. The CDR3 sequence is CASSPPAVDSRRAGELFF. The CDR3 DNA reads TGTGCCAGCTCACCACCTGCCGTAGACTCCCGACGGGCCGGGGAGCTGTTTTTT. Drawing the rest from reference TRBV18 and TRBJ2-2, the complete variable domain is NAGVMQNPRHLVRRRGQEARLRCSPMKGHSHVYWYRQLPEEGLKFMVYLQKENIIDESGMPKERFSAEFPKEGPSILRIQQVVRGDSAAYFCASSPPAVDSRRAGELFFGEGSRLTVL.

The chain employs TRBV11-1 and TRBJ1-5; D gene unclear. Germline V CDR1 and CDR2: SGHAT, FQDESV (reference sequence). The ends were cut back, 8 bases at V and 3 bases at J, with 11 bases in the middle. The CDR3 totals 13 residues. CDR3 region: CASGSGFNQPQHF. CDR3 in DNA: TGTGCCAGCGGTAGTGGGTTCAATCAGCCCCAGCATTTT.

The chain uses TRBV5-1 and TRBJ2-2; tentative D call: TRBD2 (7 bases). Trimming took 1 base from V and 3 from J, leaving 16 bases between them. The CDR3 has 17 residues. From germline, CDR1 is SGHRS and CDR2 YFSETQ. This CDR3 is CASSLMGGAWDTGELFF. The CDR3 coding sequence is TGCGCCAGCAGCTTGATGGGGGGGGCCTGGGACACCGGGGAGCTGTTTTTT.

With regard to this clonotype: A much larger clonotype is one base distant, so this may be a read error. V is TRBV7-2 and J is TRBJ2-1; D is perhaps TRBD2 (6 bases). Trimming shortened V by 2 bases and J by 6 bases, and 14 bases separated the two germline ends. The CDR3 runs 15 residues. Germline V gene sequence: CDR1 SGHTA, CDR2 FQGNSA. As DNA, the CDR3 is TGTGCCAGCAGCTTATGGACTACCCCTAGCAATGAGCAGTTCTTC. Translated: CASSLWTTPSNEQFF.

A word on this clonotype: Since a far larger clone is one base different, this is likely a read error. The chain uses TRBV27 and TRBJ2-5, with TRBD2 identical over 8 bases. The DNA end is a closer match to TRBJ2-1, so the J assignment may be wrong. Germline lookup yields CDR1 MNHEY and CDR2 SMNVEV (reference sequence). The CDR3 runs 15 residues. The CDR3 is CASSPERAGGYEQFF. For the CDR3, the DNA is TGTGCCAGCAGCCCGGAACGGGCGGGGGGCTATGAGCAGTTCTTC.

The V and J genes are TRBV7-6 and TRBJ1-6, with a weak D call TRBD1 (6 bases). This CDR3 contains 16 residues. The germline V gene has CDR1 SGHVS and CDR2 FNYEAQ. Trimming removed 2 bases at V and 6 bases at J, with 14 bases between. CDR3: CASSLNSQGFNSPLHF. The CDR3 nucleotides read TGTGCCAGCAGCTTAAACTCACAGGGTTTTAATTCACCCCTCCACTTT. The full variable domain, completed using reference TRBV7-6 and TRBJ1-6, is GAGVSQSPRYKVTKRGQDVALRCDPISGHVSLYWYRQALGQGPEFLTYFNYEAQQDKSGLPNDRFSAERPEGSISTLTIQRTEQRDSAMYRCASSLNSQGFNSPLHFGNGTRLTVT.

This clonotype was picked up a small number of times. J is TRBJ1-6 and V is TRBV7-9; D not resolved. This CDR3 has 14 residues. Germline V gene sequence: CDR1 SEHNR, CDR2 FQNEAQ (reference sequence). The V gene lost 6 bases and the J gene lost 7 bases, with 13 bases spanning the gap. As DNA, the CDR3 is TGTGCCAGCAGTCAGTCAGCCCTAAATTCACCCCTCCACTTT. It translates to CASSQSALNSPLHF.

This clonotype was counted many times. The chain joins TRBV12-3 or TRBV12-4 to TRBJ2-7; D possibly corresponds to TRBD1 (6 bases). Trimming took off 1 base at V and 0 bases at J, with 16 bases between the two ends. The CDR3 is 17 residues long. The CDR3 nucleotides read TGTGCCAGCAGTTTAGAGTTCTTGGGACACCACTCCTACGAGCAGTACTTC. Translation gives CASSLEFLGHHSYEQYF.

The chain uses TRBV6-2 or TRBV6-3 and TRBJ1-2; D remains ambiguous. Germline CDR1 MNHEY, CDR2 SVGEGT. The CDR3 extends over 13 amino acids. Trimming left V 4 bases short and J 4 bases short, with 10 bases between. The CDR3 reads CASSSSESYGYTF. Written as DNA, the CDR3 is TGTGCCAGCAGTTCTTCTGAGAGCTATGGCTACACCTTC.

There are many counts of this clonotype. The chain has TRBV6-9 and TRBJ2-5; 13 nucleotides agree with TRBD2. Germline loops: CDR1 MNHGY, CDR2 SVAAGI. The V segment lost 3 bases and the J segment 3 bases; nucleotides outside the gene matches: 7. The CDR3 totals 17 residues. The CDR3 reads CASSYLTTSGGKETQYF. The CDR3 bases are TGTGCCAGCAGTTACCTCACGACTAGCGGGGGGAAAGAGACCCAGTACTTC.

Only one count was recorded for this clonotype. The chain recombines TRBV28 with TRBJ1-2; the D is unclear. Trimming pared 4 bases from V and 0 bases from J, leaving 12 bases between. CDR1 and CDR2 from the germline V gene are MDHEN and SYDVKM. This CDR3 contains 15 residues. The CDR3 DNA reads TGTGCCAGCAGTTCGAGGGCACTAGCTAACTATGGCTACACCTTC. It is translated as CASSSRALANYGYTF.

This clonotype was recorded at least ten times. J is TRBJ1-5 and V is TRBV15; weak D call: TRBD1 (5 bases). The CDR3 runs 17 residues. Trimming shortened V by 8 bases and J by 0 bases, and 20 bases separated the two germline ends. Per germline, CDR1 LNHNV and CDR2 YYDKDF (reference sequence). This CDR3 reads CATAGGSPLYSNQPQHF. The CDR3 region has the DNA TGTGCCACCGCGGGGGGTAGCCCACTATATAGCAATCAGCCCCAGCATTTT. The full variable domain, rest sourced from reference TRBV15 and TRBJ1-5, is DAMVIQNPRYQVTQFGKPVTLSCSQTLNHNVMYWYQQKSSQAPKLLFHYYDKDFNNEADTPDNFQSRRPNTSFCFLDIRSPGLGDTAMYLCATAGGSPLYSNQPQHFGDGTRLSIL.

This clonotype showed up many times. The rearrangement links TRBV5-1 to TRBJ2-7; D is undetermined. CDR3 length: 13 amino acids. V was cut by 5 bases and J by 4 bases, with 13 bases left in between. Germline V gives CDR1 SGHRS, CDR2 YFSETQ. The CDR3 bases are TGCGCCAGCAGTCCGATGGGCCGATACGAGCAGTACTTC. Translating gives CASSPMGRYEQYF.

This clonotype was counted at least ten times. The rearrangement uses TRBV20-1 and TRBJ1-5; 7 nucleotides align to TRBD1. Germline trimming cut 3 bases from V and 9 bases from J; bases unmatched to any gene: 11. Germline CDR1 and CDR2: DFQATT and SNEGSKA (reference sequence). This CDR3 region has 14 residues. The CDR3 coding sequence is TGCAGTGCTAGGTCGACAGGGTACTCTAGGCCCCAGCATTTT. It encodes CSARSTGYSRPQHF.

This clonotype was detected a few times. The chain recombines TRBV4-2 with TRBJ2-3; 8 bases are a match to TRBD2. V was clipped by 1 base and J by 0 bases; unmatched bases: 9. CDR3 length: 18 residues. Germline V CDR1 and CDR2: LGHNA, YNFKEQ. Here the CDR3 reads CASSQGRGPSGSTDTQYF. The DNA for the CDR3 is TGTGCCAGCAGCCAAGGGAGGGGTCCTAGCGGGAGCACAGATACGCAGTATTTT.

This clonotype was seen ten or more times. The V call is TRBV5-1, the J call TRBJ2-1; the match to TRBD2 covers 9 bases. This CDR3 is 14 amino acids long. V lost 3 bases, J lost 10 bases, and 8 bases stayed unmatched. Germline V gene lookup returns CDR1 SGHRS and CDR2 YFSETQ. The CDR3 bases are TGCGCCAGCAGCTCTGGAGCTAGCGGGGTCGAGCAGTTCTTC. Translated: CASSSGASGVEQFF.

This clonotype has ten or more counts. This rearrangement joins TRBV7-2 to TRBJ2-7; 11 nucleotides line up with TRBD2. The V segment lost 4 bases and the J segment 2 bases; nucleotides outside the gene matches: 7. Germline assignment: CDR1 SGHTA and CDR2 FQGNSA. CDR3 size: 16 residues. In nucleotides, the CDR3 is TGTGCCAGCAGCTCCCCACTAGCGGGGGCGCCCTACGAGCAGTACTTC. Translating it yields CASSSPLAGAPYEQYF.